This T cell receptor (beta chain) was sequenced for a study of blood T cell repertoires in COVID-19. Across the whole study: Sites in the United States, Italy and Spain provided acute and convalescent COVID-19 samples. From T cells, B-cell-depleted T cells, or PBMCs came the material, which was cDNA or gDNA.

The method was immunoSEQ multiplex PCR; TCRdb's version includes in-frame clones alone and lacks a portion of them. There are 350,000 to 550,000 clones in the sample; nearly 90% occur only once, and roughly 2% lies in the top ten. The table lists this clone with a few counts. The sample holds other DNA sequences that translate to the same CDR3. Participants, about 18 to 90 years old, spanned more than 20 US areas. Germline CDR1 and CDR2: LNHDA and SQIVND (reference sequence). The CDR3 contains 14 residues. V lost 6 bases, J lost 1 base, and 3 bases stayed unmatched. The chain couples TRBV19 to TRBJ1-2; 9 bases are shared with TRBD1. The sequenced material came from PBMCs or T cells enriched from blood (not recorded which). This TCR was sampled from a woman aged 18-29 years with acute COVID-19. CDR3 residues: CASRPGQGNYGYTF. The CDR3, as DNA: TGTGCCAGTAGACCGGGACAGGGTAACTATGGCTACACCTTC.